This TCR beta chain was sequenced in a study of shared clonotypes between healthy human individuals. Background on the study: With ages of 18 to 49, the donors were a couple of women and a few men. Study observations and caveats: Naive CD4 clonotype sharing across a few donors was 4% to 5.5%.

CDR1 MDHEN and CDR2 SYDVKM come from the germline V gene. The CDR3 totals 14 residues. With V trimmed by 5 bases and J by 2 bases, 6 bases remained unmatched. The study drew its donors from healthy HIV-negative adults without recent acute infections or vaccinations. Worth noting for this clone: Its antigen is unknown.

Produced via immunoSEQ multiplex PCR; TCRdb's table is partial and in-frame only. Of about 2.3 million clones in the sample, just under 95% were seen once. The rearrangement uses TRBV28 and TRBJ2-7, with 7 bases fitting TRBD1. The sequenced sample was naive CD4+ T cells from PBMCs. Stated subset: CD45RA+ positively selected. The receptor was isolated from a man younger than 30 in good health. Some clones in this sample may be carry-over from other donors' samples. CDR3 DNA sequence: TGTGCCAGCAGTACCGGGACAGTTGCCTACGAGCAGTACTTC. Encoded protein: CASSTGTVAYEQYF.